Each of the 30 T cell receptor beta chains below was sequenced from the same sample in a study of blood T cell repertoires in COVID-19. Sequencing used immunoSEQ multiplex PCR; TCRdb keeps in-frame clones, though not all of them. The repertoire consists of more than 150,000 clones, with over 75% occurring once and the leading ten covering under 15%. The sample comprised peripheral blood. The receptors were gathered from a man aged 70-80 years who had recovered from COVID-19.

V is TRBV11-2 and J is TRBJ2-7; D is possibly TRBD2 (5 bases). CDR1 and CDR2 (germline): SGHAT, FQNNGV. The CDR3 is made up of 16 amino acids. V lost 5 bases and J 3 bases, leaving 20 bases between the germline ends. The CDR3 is CASSGELDRRNYEQYF. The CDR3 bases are TGTGCCAGCAGCGGAGAACTAGACCGCCGAAACTACGAGCAGTACTTC.

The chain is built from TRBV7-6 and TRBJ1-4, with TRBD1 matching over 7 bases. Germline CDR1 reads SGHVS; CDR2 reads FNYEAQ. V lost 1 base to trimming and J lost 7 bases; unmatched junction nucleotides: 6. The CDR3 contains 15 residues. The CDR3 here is CASSLVQGPGEKLFF. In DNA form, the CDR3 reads TGTGCCAGCAGCTTAGTACAGGGGCCCGGTGAAAAACTGTTTTTT.

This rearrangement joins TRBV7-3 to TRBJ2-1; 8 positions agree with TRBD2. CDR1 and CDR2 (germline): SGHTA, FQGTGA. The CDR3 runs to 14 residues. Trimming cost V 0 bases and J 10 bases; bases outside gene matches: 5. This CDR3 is CASSLTSGTREQFF. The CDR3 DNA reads TGTGCCAGCAGCTTAACTAGCGGGACACGAGAGCAGTTCTTC. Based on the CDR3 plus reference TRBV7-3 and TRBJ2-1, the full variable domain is GAGVSQTPSNKVTEKGKYVELRCDPISGHTALYWYRQSLGQGPEFLIYFQGTGAADDSGLPNDRFFAVRPEGSVSTLKIQRTERGDSAVYLCASSLTSGTREQFFGPGTRLTVL.

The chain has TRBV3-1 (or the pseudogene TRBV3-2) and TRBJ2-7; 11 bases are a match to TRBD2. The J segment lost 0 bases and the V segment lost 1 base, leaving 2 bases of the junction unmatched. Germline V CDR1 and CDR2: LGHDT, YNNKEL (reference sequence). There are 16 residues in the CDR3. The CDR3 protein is CASSQAGTSGSYEQYF. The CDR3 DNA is TGTGCCAGCAGCCAAGCAGGGACTAGCGGCTCCTACGAGCAGTACTTC.

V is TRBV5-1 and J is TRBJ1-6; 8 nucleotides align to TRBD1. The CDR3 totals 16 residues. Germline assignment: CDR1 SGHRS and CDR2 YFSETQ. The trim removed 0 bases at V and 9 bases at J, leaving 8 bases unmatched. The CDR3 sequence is CASSLGQGAVGSPLHF. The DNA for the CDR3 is TGCGCCAGCAGCTTGGGGCAGGGGGCTGTAGGTTCACCCCTCCACTTT.

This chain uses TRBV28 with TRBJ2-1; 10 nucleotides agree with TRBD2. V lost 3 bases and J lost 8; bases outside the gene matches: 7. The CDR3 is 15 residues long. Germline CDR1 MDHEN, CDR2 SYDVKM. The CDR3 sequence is CASSLVAGGGHEQFF. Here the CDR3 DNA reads TGTGCCAGCAGTTTGGTAGCGGGAGGTGGCCATGAGCAGTTCTTC.

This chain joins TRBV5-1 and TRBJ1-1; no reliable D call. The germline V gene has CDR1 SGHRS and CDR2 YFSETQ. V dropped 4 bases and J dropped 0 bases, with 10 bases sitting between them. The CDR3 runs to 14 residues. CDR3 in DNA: TGCGCCAGCAGCCCAAAGTCGGTGAACACTGAAGCTTTCTTT. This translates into CASSPKSVNTEAFF.

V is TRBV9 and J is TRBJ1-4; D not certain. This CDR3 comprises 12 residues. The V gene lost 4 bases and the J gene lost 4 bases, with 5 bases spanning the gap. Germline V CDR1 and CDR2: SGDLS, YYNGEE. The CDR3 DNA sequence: TGTGCCAGCAGCCCCAATAATGAAAAACTGTTTTTT. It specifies CASSPNNEKLFF.

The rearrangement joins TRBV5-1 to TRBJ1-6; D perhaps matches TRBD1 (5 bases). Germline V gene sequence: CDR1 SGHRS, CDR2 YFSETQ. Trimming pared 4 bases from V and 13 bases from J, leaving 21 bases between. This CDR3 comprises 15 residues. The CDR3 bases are TGCGCCAGCAGCCCCCAGGCTGGGACGGGAGCGCCCCTCCACTTT. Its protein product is CASSPQAGTGAPLHF.

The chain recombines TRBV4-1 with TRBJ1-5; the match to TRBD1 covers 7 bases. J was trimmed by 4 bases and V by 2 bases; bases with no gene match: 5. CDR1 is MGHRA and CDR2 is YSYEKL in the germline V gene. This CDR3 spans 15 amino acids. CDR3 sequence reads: CASSQTGQVNQPQHF. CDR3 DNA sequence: TGCGCCAGCAGCCAAACTGGACAGGTTAATCAGCCCCAGCATTTT.

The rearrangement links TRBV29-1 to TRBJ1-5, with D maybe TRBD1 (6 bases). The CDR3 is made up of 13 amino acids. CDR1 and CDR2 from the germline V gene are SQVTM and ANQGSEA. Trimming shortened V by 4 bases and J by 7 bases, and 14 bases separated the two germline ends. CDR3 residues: CSVVDRTNQPQHF. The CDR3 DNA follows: TGCAGCGTTGTCGACAGGACCAACCAGCCCCAGCATTTT.

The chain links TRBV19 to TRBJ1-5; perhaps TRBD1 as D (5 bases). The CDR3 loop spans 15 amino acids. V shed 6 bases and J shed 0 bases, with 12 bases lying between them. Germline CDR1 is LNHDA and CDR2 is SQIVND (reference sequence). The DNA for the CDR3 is TGTGCCAGTAGGACCGGACACCATAGCAATCAGCCCCAGCATTTT. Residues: CASRTGHHSNQPQHF.

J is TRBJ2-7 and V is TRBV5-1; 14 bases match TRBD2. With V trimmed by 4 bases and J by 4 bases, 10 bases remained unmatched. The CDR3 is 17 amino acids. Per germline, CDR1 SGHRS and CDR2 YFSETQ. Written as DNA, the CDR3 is TGCGCCAGCAGCCGGACTAGCGGGAGGCGCTACGGGTACGAGCAGTACTTC. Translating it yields CASSRTSGRRYGYEQYF. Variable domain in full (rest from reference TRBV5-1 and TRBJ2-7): KAGVTQTPRYLIKTRGQQVTLSCSPISGHRSVSWYQQTPGQGLQFLFEYFSETQRNKGNFPGRFSGRQFSNSRSEMNVSTLELGDSALYLCASSRTSGRRYGYEQYFGPGTRLTVT.

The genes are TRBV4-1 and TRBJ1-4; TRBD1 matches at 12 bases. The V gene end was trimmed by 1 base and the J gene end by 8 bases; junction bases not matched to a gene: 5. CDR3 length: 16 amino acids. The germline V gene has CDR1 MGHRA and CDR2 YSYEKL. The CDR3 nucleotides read TGCGCCAGCAGCCAAGCCCCCGGGACAGGGGGCGAAAAACTGTTTTTT. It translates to CASSQAPGTGGEKLFF.

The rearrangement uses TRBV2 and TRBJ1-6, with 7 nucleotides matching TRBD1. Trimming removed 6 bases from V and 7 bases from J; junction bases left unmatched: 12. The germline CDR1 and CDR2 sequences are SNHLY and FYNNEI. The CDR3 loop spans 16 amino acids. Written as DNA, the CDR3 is TGTGCCAGCAGCCTCGACGGACAGGTTATCAATTCACCCCTCCACTTT. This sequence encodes CASSLDGQVINSPLHF.

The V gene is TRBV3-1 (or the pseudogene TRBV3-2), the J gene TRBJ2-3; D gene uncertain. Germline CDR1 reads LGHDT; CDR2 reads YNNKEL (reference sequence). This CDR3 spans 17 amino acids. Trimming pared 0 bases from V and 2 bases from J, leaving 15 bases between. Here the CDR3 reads CASSQDLTREFTDTQYF. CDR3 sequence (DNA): TGTGCCAGCAGCCAAGATTTGACACGTGAGTTCACAGATACGCAGTATTTT.

For the CDR3, the DNA is TGCGCCAGCAGCTCCCAGGATGAGCAGTTCTTC. Residues: CASSSQDEQFF. The J gene is TRBJ2-1, the V gene TRBV5-1; D gene uncertain. Germline values: CDR1 SGHRS, CDR2 YFSETQ. V shed 3 bases and J shed 8 bases, with 6 bases lying between them. CDR3 length: 11 amino acids.

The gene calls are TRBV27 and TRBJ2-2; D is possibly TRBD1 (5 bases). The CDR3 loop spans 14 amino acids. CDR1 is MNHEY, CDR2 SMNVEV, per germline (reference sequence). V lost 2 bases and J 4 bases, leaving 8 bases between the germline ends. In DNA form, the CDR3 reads TGTGCCAGCAGTTTAATGGGGCCCACCGGGGAGCTGTTTTTT. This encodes CASSLMGPTGELFF.

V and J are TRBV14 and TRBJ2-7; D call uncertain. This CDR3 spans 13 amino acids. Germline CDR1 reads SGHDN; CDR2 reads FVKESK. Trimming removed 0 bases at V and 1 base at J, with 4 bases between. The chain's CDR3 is CASSQEQSYEQYF. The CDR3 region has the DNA TGTGCCAGCAGCCAAGAACAGTCCTACGAGCAGTACTTC.

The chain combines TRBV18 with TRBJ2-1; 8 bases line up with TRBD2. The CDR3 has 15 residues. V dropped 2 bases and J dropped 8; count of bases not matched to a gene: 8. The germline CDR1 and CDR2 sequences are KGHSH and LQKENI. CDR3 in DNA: TGTGCCAGCTCACCAGGGGGCCTCGGGAGGGATGAGCAGTTCTTC. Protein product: CASSPGGLGRDEQFF.

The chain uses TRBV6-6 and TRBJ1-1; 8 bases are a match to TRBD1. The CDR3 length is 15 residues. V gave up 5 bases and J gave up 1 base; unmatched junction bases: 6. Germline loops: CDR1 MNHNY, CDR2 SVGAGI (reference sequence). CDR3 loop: CASSRRQGRNTEAFF. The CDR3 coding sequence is TGTGCCAGCAGTCGGCGACAGGGGAGGAACACTGAAGCTTTCTTT.

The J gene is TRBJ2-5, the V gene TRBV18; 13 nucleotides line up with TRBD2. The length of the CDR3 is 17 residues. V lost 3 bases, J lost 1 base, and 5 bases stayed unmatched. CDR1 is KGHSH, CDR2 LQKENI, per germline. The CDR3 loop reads CASSPGTSGAIQETQYF. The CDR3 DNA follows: TGTGCCAGCTCACCTGGGACTAGCGGGGCGATCCAAGAGACCCAGTACTTC.

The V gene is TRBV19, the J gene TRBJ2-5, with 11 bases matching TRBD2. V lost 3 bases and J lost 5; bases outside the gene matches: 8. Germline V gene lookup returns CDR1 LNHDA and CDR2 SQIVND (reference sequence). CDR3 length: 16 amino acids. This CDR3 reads CASSIVLAGGHETQYF. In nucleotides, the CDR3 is TGTGCCAGTAGTATTGTTCTAGCGGGAGGTCACGAGACCCAGTACTTC.

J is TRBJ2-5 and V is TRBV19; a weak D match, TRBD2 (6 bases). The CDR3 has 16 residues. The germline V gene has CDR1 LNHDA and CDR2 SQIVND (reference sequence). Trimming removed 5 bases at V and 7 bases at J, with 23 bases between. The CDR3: CASSLRDFRSAGTQYF. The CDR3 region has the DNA TGTGCCAGTAGTCTAAGGGACTTCAGATCCGCAGGGACCCAGTACTTC.

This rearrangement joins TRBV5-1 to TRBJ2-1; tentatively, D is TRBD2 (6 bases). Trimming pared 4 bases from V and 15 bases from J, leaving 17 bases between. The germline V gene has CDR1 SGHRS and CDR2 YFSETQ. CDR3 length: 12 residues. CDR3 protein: CASSTGLHESFF. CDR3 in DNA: TGCGCCAGCAGCACGGGACTTCACGAGTCGTTCTTC.

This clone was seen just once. Written as DNA, the CDR3 is TGCAGTGCTAGTTCGGGGGGAGCAATGAACACTGAAGCTTTCTTT. This encodes CSASSGGAMNTEAFF. This chain joins TRBV20-1 and TRBJ1-1, with D maybe TRBD1 (5 bases). V lost 3 bases to trimming and J lost 0 bases, with 14 bases between them. Germline CDR1 DFQATT, CDR2 SNEGSKA (reference sequence). The length of the CDR3 is 15 residues.

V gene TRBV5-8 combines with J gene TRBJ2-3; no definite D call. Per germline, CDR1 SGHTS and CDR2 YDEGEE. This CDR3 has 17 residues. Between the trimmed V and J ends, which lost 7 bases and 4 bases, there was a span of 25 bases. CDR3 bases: TGTGCCAGCCCGTCAATACTATCCCGATTCCGGTCAGATACGCAGTATTTT. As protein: CASPSILSRFRSDTQYF.

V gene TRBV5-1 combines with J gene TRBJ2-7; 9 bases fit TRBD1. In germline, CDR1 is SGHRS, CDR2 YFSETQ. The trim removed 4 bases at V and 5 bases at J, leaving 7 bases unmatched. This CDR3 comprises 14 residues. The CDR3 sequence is CASSGGTGNHEQYF. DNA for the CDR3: TGCGCCAGCAGCGGCGGGACAGGGAACCACGAGCAGTACTTC. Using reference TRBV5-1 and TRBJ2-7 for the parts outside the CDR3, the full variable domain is KAGVTQTPRYLIKTRGQQVTLSCSPISGHRSVSWYQQTPGQGLQFLFEYFSETQRNKGNFPGRFSGRQFSNSRSEMNVSTLELGDSALYLCASSGGTGNHEQYFGPGTRLTVT.

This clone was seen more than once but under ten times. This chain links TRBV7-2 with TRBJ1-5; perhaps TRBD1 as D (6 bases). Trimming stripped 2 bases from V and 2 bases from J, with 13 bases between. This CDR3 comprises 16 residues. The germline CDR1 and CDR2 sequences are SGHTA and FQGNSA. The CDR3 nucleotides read TGTGCCAGCAGCTTAAGTCCCAGGGGTGGCAATCAGCCCCAGCATTTT. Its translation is CASSLSPRGGNQPQHF.

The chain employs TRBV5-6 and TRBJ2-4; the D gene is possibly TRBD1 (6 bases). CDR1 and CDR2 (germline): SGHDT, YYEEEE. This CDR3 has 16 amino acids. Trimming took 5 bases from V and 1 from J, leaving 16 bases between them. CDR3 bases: TGTGCCAGCAGTAGACAGGAATCGGGCGCCAAAAACATTCAGTACTTC. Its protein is CASSRQESGAKNIQYF.